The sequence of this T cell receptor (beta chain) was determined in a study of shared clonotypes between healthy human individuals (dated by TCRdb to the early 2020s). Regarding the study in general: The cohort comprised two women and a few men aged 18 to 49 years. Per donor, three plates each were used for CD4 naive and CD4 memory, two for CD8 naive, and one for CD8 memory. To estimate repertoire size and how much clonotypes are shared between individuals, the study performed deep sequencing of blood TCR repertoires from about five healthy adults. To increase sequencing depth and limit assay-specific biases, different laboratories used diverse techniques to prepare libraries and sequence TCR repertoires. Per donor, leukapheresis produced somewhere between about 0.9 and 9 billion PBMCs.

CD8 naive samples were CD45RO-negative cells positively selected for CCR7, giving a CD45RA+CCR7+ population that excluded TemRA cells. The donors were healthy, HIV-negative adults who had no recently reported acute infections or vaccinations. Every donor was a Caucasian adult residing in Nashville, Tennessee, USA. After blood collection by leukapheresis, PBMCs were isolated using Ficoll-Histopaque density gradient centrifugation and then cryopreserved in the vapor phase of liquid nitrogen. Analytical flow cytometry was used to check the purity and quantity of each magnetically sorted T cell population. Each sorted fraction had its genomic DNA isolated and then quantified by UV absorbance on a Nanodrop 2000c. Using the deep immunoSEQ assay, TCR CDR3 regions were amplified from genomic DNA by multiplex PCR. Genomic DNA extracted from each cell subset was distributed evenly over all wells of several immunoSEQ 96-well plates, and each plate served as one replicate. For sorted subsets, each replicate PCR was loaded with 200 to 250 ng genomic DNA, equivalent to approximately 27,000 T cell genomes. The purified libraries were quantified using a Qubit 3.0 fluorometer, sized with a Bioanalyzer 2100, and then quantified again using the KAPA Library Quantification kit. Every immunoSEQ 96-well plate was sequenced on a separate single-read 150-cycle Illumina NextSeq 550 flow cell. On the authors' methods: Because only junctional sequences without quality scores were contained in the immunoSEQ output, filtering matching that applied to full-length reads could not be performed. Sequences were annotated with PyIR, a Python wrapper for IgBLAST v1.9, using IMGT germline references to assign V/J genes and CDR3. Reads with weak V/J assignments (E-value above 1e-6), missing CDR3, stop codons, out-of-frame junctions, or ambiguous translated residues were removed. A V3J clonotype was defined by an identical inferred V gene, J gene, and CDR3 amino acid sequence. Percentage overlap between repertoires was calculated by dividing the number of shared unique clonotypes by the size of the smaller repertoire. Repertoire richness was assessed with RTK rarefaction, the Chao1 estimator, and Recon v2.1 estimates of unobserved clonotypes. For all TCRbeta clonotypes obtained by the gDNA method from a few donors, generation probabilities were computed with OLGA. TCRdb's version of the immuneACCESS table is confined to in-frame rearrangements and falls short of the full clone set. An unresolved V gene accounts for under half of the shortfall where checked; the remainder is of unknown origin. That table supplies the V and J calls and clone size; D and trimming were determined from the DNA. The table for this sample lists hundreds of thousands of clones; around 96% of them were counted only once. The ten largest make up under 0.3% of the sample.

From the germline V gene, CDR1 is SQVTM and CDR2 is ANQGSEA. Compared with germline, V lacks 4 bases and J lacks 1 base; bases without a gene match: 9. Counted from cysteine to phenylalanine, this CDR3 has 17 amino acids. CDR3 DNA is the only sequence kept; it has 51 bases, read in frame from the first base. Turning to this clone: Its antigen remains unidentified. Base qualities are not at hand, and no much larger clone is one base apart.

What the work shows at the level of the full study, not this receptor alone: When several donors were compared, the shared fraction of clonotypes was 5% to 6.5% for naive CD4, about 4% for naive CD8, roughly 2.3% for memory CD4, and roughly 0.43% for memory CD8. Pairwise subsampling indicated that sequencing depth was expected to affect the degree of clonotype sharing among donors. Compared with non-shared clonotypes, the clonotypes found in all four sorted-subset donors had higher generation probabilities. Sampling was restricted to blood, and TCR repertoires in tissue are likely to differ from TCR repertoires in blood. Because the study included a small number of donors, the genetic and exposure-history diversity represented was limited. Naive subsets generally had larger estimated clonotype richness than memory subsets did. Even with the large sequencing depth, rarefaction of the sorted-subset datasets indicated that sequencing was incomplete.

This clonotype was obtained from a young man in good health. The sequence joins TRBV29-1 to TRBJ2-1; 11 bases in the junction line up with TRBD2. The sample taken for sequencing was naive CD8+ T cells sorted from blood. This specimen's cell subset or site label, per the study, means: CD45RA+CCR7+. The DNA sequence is TGCAGCGTTGTAGGGACTAGCGGCTTTTCGTCCTACAATGAGCAGTTCTTC. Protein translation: CSVVGTSGFSSYNEQFF.